Listed here are 15 T cell receptor beta chains from one sample, sequenced in a study of blood T cell repertoires in COVID-19. Sequenced by immunoSEQ multiplex PCR; TCRdb stores in-frame clones only, minus some. This table holds a few hundred thousand clones, more than 90% found once. Sequencing was carried out using peripheral blood. Receptors originate from a person under 30 with COVID-19, enrolled during active disease.

This chain links TRBV12-5 with TRBJ2-7; possibly TRBD2 for D (6 bases). The CDR3 is 13 amino acids. The V and J ends lost 5 bases and 2 bases respectively, with 10 bases between them. The germline gives CDR1 LGHNT, CDR2 FRNRAP. DNA for the CDR3: TGTGCTAGTGGTAGGAGGGCGCCCTACGAGCAGTACTTC. Amino acid sequence: CASGRRAPYEQYF.

This clone was observed a few times. The genes are TRBV24-1 and TRBJ2-2; 8 positions agree with TRBD2. Germline trimming cut 2 bases from V and 2 bases from J; bases unmatched to any gene: 9. CDR3 size: 18 residues. Germline-derived CDR1 and CDR2 are KGHDR and SFDVKD. CDR3 DNA sequence: TGTGCCACCAGTGATTCTGATACTAGCGGAGTTAACACCGGGGAGCTGTTTTTT. Translating it yields CATSDSDTSGVNTGELFF.

The chain uses TRBV9 and TRBJ2-2; 14 nucleotides match TRBD2. This CDR3 spans 15 amino acids. The ends lost 7 bases at V and 7 bases at J; junction bases unmatched: 6. CDR1 SGDLS and CDR2 YYNGEE come from the germline V gene. The CDR3 sequence is CASRGLAGGGGELFF. DNA for the CDR3: TGTGCCAGCCGCGGACTAGCGGGAGGAGGCGGGGAGCTGTTTTTT.

The chain recombines TRBV4-1 with TRBJ2-7; 13 nucleotides agree with TRBD2. The junction had 8 bases not matched to a gene; V was cut back by 6 bases and J by 0 bases. The V gene's germline CDR1 is MGHRA and CDR2 YSYEKL. This CDR3 spans 17 amino acids. For the CDR3, the DNA is TGCGCCAGCAGTCCCCGGACTAGCGGGAGTTCCTCCTACGAGCAGTACTTC. Its protein is CASSPRTSGSSSYEQYF.

A note on this clone: The sample has other DNA sequences that encode this CDR3 too. J is TRBJ2-7 and V is TRBV9, with 11 bases aligning to TRBD2. Germline V CDR1 and CDR2: SGDLS, YYNGEE. The CDR3 consists of 15 residues. J gave up 0 bases and V 2 bases, and 1 base lay outside the gene matches. The CDR3 DNA follows: TGTGCCAGCAGCGTTGGGACTAGCGGCTCCTACGAGCAGTACTTC. This translates into CASSVGTSGSYEQYF.

The chain couples TRBV9 to TRBJ2-2; tentatively, D is TRBD1 (6 bases). The CDR3 is made up of 16 amino acids. The V gene's germline CDR1 is SGDLS and CDR2 YYNGEE. The V end was cut by 3 bases, the J end by 2 bases, with 14 bases between. Here the CDR3 reads CASSEQGGINTGELFF. CDR3 nucleotides: TGTGCCAGCAGCGAACAGGGTGGGATCAACACCGGGGAGCTGTTTTTT.

The chain uses TRBV5-4 and TRBJ1-4; 7 bases align to TRBD1. The CDR3 covers 12 residues. With 3 bases clipped from V and 7 bases from J, the junction kept 0 bases outside the gene matches. Germline lookup yields CDR1 SGHNT and CDR2 YYREEE (reference sequence). This CDR3 reads CASSWDSEKLFF. CDR3 in DNA: TGTGCCAGCAGCTGGGACAGTGAAAAACTGTTTTTT.

The J gene is TRBJ1-2, the V gene TRBV5-6; D ambiguous. V was trimmed by 0 bases and J by 10 bases, leaving 13 bases between them. The CDR3 has 13 amino acids. Germline lookup yields CDR1 SGHDT and CDR2 YYEEEE. CDR3 loop: CASSLGVTPLYTF. DNA of the CDR3: TGTGCCAGCAGCTTGGGAGTTACCCCCCTCTACACCTTC.

This clone was detected only a few times. The genes are TRBV4-2 and TRBJ1-4; 8 positions agree with TRBD1. Germline lookup yields CDR1 LGHNA and CDR2 YNFKEQ. Trimming removed 4 bases from V and 0 bases from J; junction bases left unmatched: 16. The CDR3 has 20 amino acids. CDR3 amino acids: CASSLNPGQAPVATNEKLFF. The CDR3 DNA is TGTGCCAGCAGCCTTAACCCGGGACAGGCCCCAGTTGCAACTAATGAAAAACTGTTTTTT.

The genes are TRBV3-1 (or the pseudogene TRBV3-2) and TRBJ2-7, with D perhaps matching TRBD1 (6 bases). Deletions cut 8 bases from V and 3 bases from J, with 14 bases between. The CDR3 extends over 13 amino acids. CDR1 is LGHDT and CDR2 is YNNKEL in the germline V gene (reference sequence). The CDR3 spells CASPSGTIYEQYF. CDR3 nucleotides: TGTGCCAGCCCTTCGGGGACAATCTACGAGCAGTACTTC.

The chain is built from TRBV4-1 and TRBJ2-1; D is possibly TRBD2 (6 bases). V was pared by 6 bases and J by 6 bases, with 15 bases between. The germline V gene encodes CDR1 MGHRA and CDR2 YSYEKL. This CDR3 region has 14 residues. The CDR3 DNA reads TGCGCCAGCAGTGGGCGGGGTACCTCCAATGAGCAGTTCTTC. Residues: CASSGRGTSNEQFF.

The gene calls are TRBV5-1 and TRBJ2-7; the match to TRBD1 covers 10 bases. The V and J ends lost 0 bases and 3 bases, in that order; junction bases with no gene match: 3. Germline V gene data show CDR1 as SGHRS and CDR2 as YFSETQ. This CDR3 spans 15 amino acids. The CDR3 DNA is TGCGCCAGCAGCTTGGCGGGACAGGGGTTCTACGAGCAGTACTTC. This translates into CASSLAGQGFYEQYF.

This chain connects TRBV11-2 to TRBJ2-7; 9 bases are shared with TRBD2. The CDR3 has 15 amino acids. CDR1 and CDR2 (germline): SGHAT, FQNNGV. V shed 4 bases, J shed 3 bases, and the junction held 7 bases outside the gene matches. CDR3: CASSSLAGDRYEQYF. In nucleotides, the CDR3 is TGTGCCAGCAGCTCCTTAGCGGGAGACCGCTACGAGCAGTACTTC.

V and J are TRBV19 and TRBJ1-1, with a tentative D call TRBD1 (5 bases). There are 13 residues in the CDR3. Germline assignment: CDR1 LNHDA and CDR2 SQIVND (reference sequence). The germline V and J ends were trimmed by 3 bases and 11 bases, with 16 bases remaining between them. The CDR3, as DNA: TGTGCCAGTAGTATCACCCGTCAGGGAGGGGCTTTCTTT. Translating it yields CASSITRQGGAFF.

The V call is TRBV5-1, the J call TRBJ2-7; perhaps TRBD2 as D (5 bases). Germline CDR1 SGHRS, CDR2 YFSETQ. This CDR3 spans 14 amino acids. Trimming removed 2 bases at V and 2 bases at J, with 11 bases between. Here the CDR3 DNA reads TGCGCCAGCAGCTTACGGACTCATCCCTACGAGCAGTACTTC. Its translation: CASSLRTHPYEQYF.